This record looks at one TCR beta chain sequence and its context. The data stem from a study of cytomegalovirus exposure and HLA in healthy donors. On the study more broadly: The approximately 120 validation repertoires, a later analysis reported, used the same platform as the approximately 730 repertoires from the first cohort.

Repertoires were generated with immunoSEQ multiplex PCR, while TCRdb's copy carries only in-frame clones and drops some. Among around 130,000 clones, over 85% were seen once, and the ten largest hold around 3.4%. Sequenced input: PBMCs. The clonotype was recovered from a young man in good health and CMV-seronegative.

The CDR3 coding sequence is TGTGCCAGCAGCTTCGGGGTCGAGCAGTACTTC. This codes for CASSFGVEQYF. The chain joins TRBV5-5 to TRBJ2-7, with D perhaps matching TRBD2 (5 bases). The V and J ends lost 2 bases and 6 bases respectively, with 6 bases between them. The CDR3 contains 11 residues. The germline V gene encodes CDR1 SGHKS and CDR2 YYEKEE (reference sequence). The entire variable domain, with the rest obtained from reference TRBV5-5 and TRBJ2-7, is as follows: DAGVTQSPTHLIKTRGQQVTLRCSPISGHKSVSWYQQVLGQGPQFIFQYYEKEERGRGNFPDRFSARQFPNYSSELNVNALLLGDSALYLCASSFGVEQYFGPGTRLTVT.